This TCR beta chain is from a study of blood T cell repertoires in COVID-19. Study-wide context: T cells, B-cell-depleted T cells, or PBMCs provided the cDNA or gDNA that served as material.

In the authors' workflow: Quantification of nucleated cells was approximated via reference gene primer amplification. The repertoire was sequenced with immunoSEQ multiplex PCR; TCRdb's copy has only in-frame clones and lacks some. V, J and clone size derive from that table, while D and trimming were established from the DNA sequence. This table has 200,000 to 300,000 clones, more than 80% appearing once. The Seattle patients joined while their infection was active and were tracked longitudinally afterward. Germline V gives CDR1 SGHDT, CDR2 YYEEEE. The CDR3 runs to 16 residues. Unmatched junction bases numbered 11, after V lost 1 base and J lost 6 bases.

The clonotype originates from a woman aged 80 or over with COVID-19, enrolled during active disease. Sequenced material: peripheral blood. The genes are TRBV5-6 and TRBJ2-3; 7 bases are a match to TRBD1. In DNA form, the CDR3 reads TGTGCCAGCAGCTTGACCGGGACAGCCCTCCCCGATACGCAGTATTTT. Its protein product is CASSLTGTALPDTQYF.